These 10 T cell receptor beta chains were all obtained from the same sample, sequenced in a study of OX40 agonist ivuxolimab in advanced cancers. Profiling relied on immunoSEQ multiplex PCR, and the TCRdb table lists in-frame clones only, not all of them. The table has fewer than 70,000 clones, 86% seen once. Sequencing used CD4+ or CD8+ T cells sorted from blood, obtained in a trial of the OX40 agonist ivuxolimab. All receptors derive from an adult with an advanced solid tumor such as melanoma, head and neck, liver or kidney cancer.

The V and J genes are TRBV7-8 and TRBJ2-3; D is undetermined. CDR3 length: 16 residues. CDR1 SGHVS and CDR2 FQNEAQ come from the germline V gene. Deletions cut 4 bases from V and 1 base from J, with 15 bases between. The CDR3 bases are TGTGCCAGCAGCTCTGGCAGCCTTCCGGGCACAGATACGCAGTATTTT. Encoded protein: CASSSGSLPGTDTQYF.

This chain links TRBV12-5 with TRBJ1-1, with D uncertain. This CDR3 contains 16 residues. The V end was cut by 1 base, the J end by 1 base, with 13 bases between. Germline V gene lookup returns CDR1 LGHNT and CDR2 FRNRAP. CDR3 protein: CASGLERGVGNTEAFF. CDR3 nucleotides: TGTGCTAGTGGTTTGGAAAGAGGTGTGGGGAACACTGAAGCTTTCTTT. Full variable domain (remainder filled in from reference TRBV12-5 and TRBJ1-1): DARVTQTPRHKVTEMGQEVTMRCQPILGHNTVFWYRQTMMQGLELLAYFRNRAPLDDSGMPKDRFSAEMPDATLATLKIQPSEPRDSAVYFCASGLERGVGNTEAFFGQGTRLTVV.

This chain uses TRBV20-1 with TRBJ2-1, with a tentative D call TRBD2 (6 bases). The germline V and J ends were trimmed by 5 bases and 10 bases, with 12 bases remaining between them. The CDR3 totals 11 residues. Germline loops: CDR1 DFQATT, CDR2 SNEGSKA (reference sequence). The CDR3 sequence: CSAPLAAEQFF. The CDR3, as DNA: TGCAGTGCTCCATTAGCGGCAGAGCAGTTCTTC.

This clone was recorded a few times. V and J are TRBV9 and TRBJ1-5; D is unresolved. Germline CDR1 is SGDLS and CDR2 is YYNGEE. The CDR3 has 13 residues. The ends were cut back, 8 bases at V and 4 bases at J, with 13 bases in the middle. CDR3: CASGESPNQPQHF. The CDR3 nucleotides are TGTGCCAGTGGTGAGTCACCGAATCAGCCCCAGCATTTT.

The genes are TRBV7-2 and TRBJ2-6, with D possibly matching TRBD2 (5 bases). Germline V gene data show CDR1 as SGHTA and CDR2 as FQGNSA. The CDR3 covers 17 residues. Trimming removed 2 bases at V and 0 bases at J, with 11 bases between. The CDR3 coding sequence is TGTGCCAGCAGCTTACAGCGGTTGAGCTCTGGGGCCAACGTCCTGACTTTC. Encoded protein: CASSLQRLSSGANVLTF.

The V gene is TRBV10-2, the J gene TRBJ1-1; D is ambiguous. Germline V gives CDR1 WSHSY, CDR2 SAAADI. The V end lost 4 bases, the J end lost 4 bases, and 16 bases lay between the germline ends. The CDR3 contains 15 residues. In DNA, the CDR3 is TGCGCCAGCAGTGTCGCCCTACCAAAAACCACTGAAGCTTTCTTT. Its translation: CASSVALPKTTEAFF.

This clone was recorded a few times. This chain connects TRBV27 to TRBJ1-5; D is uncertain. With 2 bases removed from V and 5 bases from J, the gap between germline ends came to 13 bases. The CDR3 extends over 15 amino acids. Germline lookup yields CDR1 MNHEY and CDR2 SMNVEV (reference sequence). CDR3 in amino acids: CASSLSGLGDQPQHF. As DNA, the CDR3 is TGTGCCAGCAGTTTAAGTGGTCTTGGGGATCAGCCCCAGCATTTT.

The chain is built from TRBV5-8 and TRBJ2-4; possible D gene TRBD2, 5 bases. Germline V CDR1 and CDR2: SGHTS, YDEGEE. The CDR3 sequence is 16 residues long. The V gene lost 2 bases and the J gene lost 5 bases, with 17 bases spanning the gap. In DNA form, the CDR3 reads TGTGCCAGCAGCTTAGCCGGGGTGGGAAAGGAAAACATTCAGTACTTC. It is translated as CASSLAGVGKENIQYF.

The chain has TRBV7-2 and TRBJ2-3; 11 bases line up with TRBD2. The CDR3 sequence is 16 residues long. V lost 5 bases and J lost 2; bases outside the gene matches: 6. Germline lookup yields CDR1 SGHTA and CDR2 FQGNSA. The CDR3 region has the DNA TGTGCCAGCAGCCTCTTGACTAGCGGGGCCACAGATACGCAGTATTTT. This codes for CASSLLTSGATDTQYF.

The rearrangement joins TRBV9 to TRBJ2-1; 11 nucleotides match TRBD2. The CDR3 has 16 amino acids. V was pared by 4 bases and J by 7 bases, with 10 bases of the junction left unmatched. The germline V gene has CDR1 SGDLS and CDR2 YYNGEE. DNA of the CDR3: TGTGCCAGCAGCTTCCTCACTAGCGGGAGTGGTAATGAGCAGTTCTTC. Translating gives CASSFLTSGSGNEQFF.